The T cell receptor (beta chain) described here comes from a study of PD-1 blockade in classical Hodgkin lymphoma. Germline V lookup: CDR1 SNHLY, CDR2 FYNNEI. The junction had 8 bases not matched to a gene; V was cut back by 0 bases and J by 2 bases. This CDR3 region has 17 residues. Using immunoSEQ multiplex PCR, the repertoire was profiled, and TCRdb retains in-frame clones only, with some absent. The sample lists 12,000 to 15,000 clones; about 86% were seen once. This clone was detected only once. The antigen remains undetermined. Every patient was affected by relapse after autologous stem cell transplantation, while exposure to brentuximab vedotin was not uniform. The patients, who had relapsed/refractory classical Hodgkin lymphoma, achieved best responses of complete response, partial response or progressive disease. General observations from the study: TCR diversity at baseline was reported to be reduced in newly diagnosed patients relative to healthy donors. Whoever responded completely had baseline diversity much like that seen in newly diagnosed patients.

The chain uses TRBV2 and TRBJ2-7; 9 bases match TRBD2. The sample here was peripheral blood mononuclear cells (PBMCs), taken at baseline. This TCR derives from a human donor with classical Hodgkin lymphoma. The CDR3 nucleotides are TGTGCCAGCAGTGAAGCCCTAGGGGCGGGAGGGCCCTACGAGCAGTACTTC. This translates into CASSEALGAGGPYEQYF. The full variable domain, its missing parts supplied by reference TRBV2 and TRBJ2-7, is EPEVTQTPSHQVTQMGQEVILRCVPISNHLYFYWYRQILGQKVEFLVSFYNNEISEKSEIFDDQFSVERPDGSNFTLKIRSTKLEDSAMYFCASSEALGAGGPYEQYFGPGTRLTVT.